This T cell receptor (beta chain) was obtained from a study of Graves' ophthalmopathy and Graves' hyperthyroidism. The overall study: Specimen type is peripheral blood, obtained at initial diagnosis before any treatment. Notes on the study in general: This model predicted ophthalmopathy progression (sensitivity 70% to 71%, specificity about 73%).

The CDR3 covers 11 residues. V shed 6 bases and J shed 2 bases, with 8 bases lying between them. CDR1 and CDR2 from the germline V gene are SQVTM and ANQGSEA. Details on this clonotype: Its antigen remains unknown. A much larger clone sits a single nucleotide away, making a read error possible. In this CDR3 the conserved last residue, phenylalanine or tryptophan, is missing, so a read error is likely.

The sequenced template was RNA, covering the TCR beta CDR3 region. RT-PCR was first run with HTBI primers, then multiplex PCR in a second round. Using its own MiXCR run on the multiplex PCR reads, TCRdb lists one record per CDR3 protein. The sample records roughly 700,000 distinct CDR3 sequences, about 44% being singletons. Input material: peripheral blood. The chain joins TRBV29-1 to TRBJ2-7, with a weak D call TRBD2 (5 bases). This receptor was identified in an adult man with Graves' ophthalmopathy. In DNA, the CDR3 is TGCAGCGTGCAGACTACCTACGAGCAGTACTCC. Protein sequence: CSVQTTYEQYS.